A single sample is the source of the 2 T cell receptor beta chains below, sequenced in a study of blood T cell repertoires in COVID-19. Produced via immunoSEQ multiplex PCR; TCRdb's table is partial and in-frame only. The table includes roughly 15,000 clones, about 80% detected once. The sequenced sample consisted of peripheral blood. Receptors were obtained from a human donor in a cohort sampled during active COVID-19.

The rearrangement uses TRBV24-1 and TRBJ2-2, with D tentatively TRBD1 (5 bases). CDR1 KGHDR and CDR2 SFDVKD come from the germline V gene. V shed 9 bases and J shed 7 bases, with 14 bases lying between them. The CDR3 length is 13 residues. CDR3 protein: CATQFRAVGELFF. Written as DNA, the CDR3 is TGTGCCACCCAATTCAGGGCGGTCGGGGAGCTGTTTTTT.

This clone was detected only a few times. The CDR3 spells CATSRGDGDQETQYF. CDR3 nucleotide sequence: TGTGCCACCAGCAGAGGCGACGGGGATCAAGAGACCCAGTACTTC. The chain employs TRBV15 and TRBJ2-5; D might be TRBD2 (5 bases). The CDR3 runs to 15 residues. With 1 base removed from V and 2 bases from J, the gap between germline ends came to 11 bases. Germline values: CDR1 LNHNV, CDR2 YYDKDF (reference sequence).